This TCR beta chain was recorded in a study of cytomegalovirus exposure and HLA in healthy donors. Clones were sequenced by immunoSEQ multiplex PCR, and TCRdb holds only the in-frame ones, with some missing. The sample records 150,000 or so clones, about 86% being singletons. Findings and limits, study-wide: Among TCR beta chains, those listed as cytomegalovirus-associated numbered roughly 150.

This clone was counted once. What it recognizes is unknown. The ends were cut back, 5 bases at V and 1 base at J, with 17 bases in the middle. The CDR3 totals 16 residues. The germline V gene has CDR1 LGHNT and CDR2 FRNRAP. Sequenced: PBMCs. The chain uses TRBV12-5 and TRBJ1-2; D not resolved. This clonotype was obtained from a woman in her 30s in good health and CMV-seronegative. The DNA for the CDR3 is TGTGCTAGTGGTCCACCCCCCCCTCGGGGTAACTATGGCTACACCTTC. Its translation: CASGPPPPRGNYGYTF.